Below are 29 T cell receptor beta chains sequenced from a single sample in a study of blood T cell repertoires in COVID-19. Measured with immunoSEQ multiplex PCR; TCRdb has only the in-frame clones, and not every one. The repertoire holds 130,000 or so clones, with around 89% as singletons. Sequences were obtained from peripheral blood. These receptors were taken from a man over 45 with acute or convalescent COVID-19.

The chain carries TRBV2 and TRBJ2-5, with D possibly TRBD1 on 6 matching bases. V lost 3 bases and J 5 bases, leaving 16 bases between the germline ends. Per germline, CDR1 SNHLY and CDR2 FYNNEI. The CDR3 consists of 15 residues. CDR3 in amino acids: CASSDLGQNTETQYF. The CDR3 nucleotides are TGTGCCAGCAGTGATCTGGGACAAAATACGGAGACCCAGTACTTC.

This clone was found once. The V gene is TRBV5-1, the J gene TRBJ1-1, with D unresolved. Germline V gene data show CDR1 as SGHRS and CDR2 as YFSETQ. This CDR3 has 13 residues. Trimming took 0 bases from V and 4 from J, leaving 7 bases between them. This CDR3 is CASSLGSGTEAFF. DNA for the CDR3: TGCGCCAGCAGCTTGGGATCGGGCACTGAAGCTTTCTTT. The entire variable domain, with the rest obtained from reference TRBV5-1 and TRBJ1-1, is as follows: KAGVTQTPRYLIKTRGQQVTLSCSPISGHRSVSWYQQTPGQGLQFLFEYFSETQRNKGNFPGRFSGRQFSNSRSEMNVSTLELGDSALYLCASSLGSGTEAFFGQGTRLTVV.

The rearrangement links TRBV5-1 to TRBJ1-2, with TRBD1 matching over 7 bases. J lost 3 bases, V lost 1 base, and 6 bases had no gene match. This CDR3 contains 15 residues. The germline V gene has CDR1 SGHRS and CDR2 YFSETQ. The CDR3 DNA reads as TGCGCCAGCAGCTTGTTTAGCGACAGGGACTATGGCTACACCTTC. Translation gives CASSLFSDRDYGYTF.

The chain joins TRBV7-2 to TRBJ1-4; the D is unclear. In germline, CDR1 is SGHTA, CDR2 FQGNSA. Trimming pared 0 bases from V and 4 bases from J, leaving 12 bases between. This CDR3 spans 16 amino acids. The CDR3, as DNA: TGTGCCAGCAGCTTAGCTCCAGGTTCTTATAATGAAAAACTGTTTTTT. It translates to CASSLAPGSYNEKLFF.

The V call is TRBV5-1, the J call TRBJ2-1; D uncertain. This CDR3 has 16 amino acids. In germline, CDR1 is SGHRS, CDR2 YFSETQ. The ends were cut back, 0 bases at V and 3 bases at J, with 13 bases in the middle. CDR3 amino acids: CASSLAETPSYNEQFF. The DNA for the CDR3 is TGCGCCAGCAGCTTGGCCGAGACTCCAAGCTACAATGAGCAGTTCTTC.

The V and J genes are TRBV5-4 and TRBJ2-3; 12 bases match TRBD2. The junction had 10 bases not matched to a gene; V was cut back by 4 bases and J by 4 bases. Germline V gene sequence: CDR1 SGHNT, CDR2 YYREEE (reference sequence). There are 17 residues in the CDR3. The CDR3 region has the DNA TGTGCCAGCAGCACCCGCGGCCGACTAGCGGGAGCAGATACGCAGTATTTT. Its protein is CASSTRGRLAGADTQYF. Filled out from reference TRBV5-4 and TRBJ2-3, the complete variable domain reads ETGVTQSPTHLIKTRGQQVTLRCSSQSGHNTVSWYQQALGQGPQFIFQYYREEENGRGNFPPRFSGLQFPNYSSELNVNALELDDSALYLCASSTRGRLAGADTQYFGPGTRLTVL.

The V and J genes are TRBV28 and TRBJ1-1; 8 bases fit TRBD1. V lost 5 bases to trimming and J lost 11 bases; unmatched junction nucleotides: 4. The CDR3 is 11 amino acids. Germline lookup yields CDR1 MDHEN and CDR2 SYDVKM. CDR3: CASSTTGDAFF. CDR3 nucleotides: TGTGCCAGCAGTACGACAGGGGATGCTTTCTTT.

This sequence joins TRBV27 and TRBJ1-2; TRBD1 might be the D (5 bases). CDR1 and CDR2 (germline): MNHEY, SMNVEV (reference sequence). The CDR3 consists of 13 residues. Trimming stripped 7 bases from V and 2 bases from J, with 11 bases between. The CDR3 DNA reads as TGTGCCAGCACTGGGGCGTTAAACTATGGCTACACCTTC. Amino acid sequence: CASTGALNYGYTF.

The chain employs TRBV28 and TRBJ1-2; a weak D match, TRBD1 (5 bases). V was shortened by 5 bases and J by 2 bases, with 15 bases between the two germline ends. The CDR3 is made up of 15 amino acids. Germline V gene data show CDR1 as MDHEN and CDR2 as SYDVKM. The CDR3 DNA follows: TGTGCCAGCAGTGCCACAGGATACTTGAACTATGGCTACACCTTC. The encoded protein is CASSATGYLNYGYTF.

V and J are TRBV11-2 and TRBJ1-5, with D unresolved. CDR1 is SGHAT, CDR2 FQNNGV, per germline. The length of the CDR3 is 15 residues. V lost 0 bases and J lost 8, with 14 bases in between. CDR3 sequence reads: CASSLEPGKGKPQHF. Here the CDR3 DNA reads TGTGCCAGCAGCTTAGAACCCGGGAAAGGAAAGCCCCAGCATTTT.

J is TRBJ2-2 and V is TRBV5-1, with TRBD2 matching over 9 bases. J gave up 5 bases and V 4 bases, and 6 bases lay outside the gene matches. CDR3 length: 15 amino acids. Germline lookup yields CDR1 SGHRS and CDR2 YFSETQ. CDR3 nucleotide sequence: TGCGCCAGCAGCACAGTAGCGGGAGTTACCGGGGAGCTGTTTTTT. Translating it yields CASSTVAGVTGELFF.

The J gene is TRBJ1-5, the V gene TRBV11-3, with TRBD1 matching 7 bases. Trimming cost V 4 bases and J 4 bases; bases outside gene matches: 7. The germline gives CDR1 SGHNT, CDR2 YENEEA. This CDR3 is built from 15 residues. The DNA for the CDR3 is TGTGCCAGCAGCTCGAGGGGGCGTTGGAATCAGCCCCAGCATTTT. Residues: CASSSRGRWNQPQHF.

V usage is TRBV18 and J usage is TRBJ1-4; 8 nucleotides match TRBD1. This CDR3 region has 14 residues. The J segment lost 7 bases and the V segment lost 6 bases, leaving 7 bases of the junction unmatched. Germline CDR1 KGHSH, CDR2 LQKENI. In DNA form, the CDR3 reads TGTGCCAGCTCGGAGGGACAGGAGAGTGAAAAACTGTTTTTT. Amino acid sequence: CASSEGQESEKLFF. Full variable domain (outside the CDR3, taken from reference TRBV18 and TRBJ1-4): NAGVMQNPRHLVRRRGQEARLRCSPMKGHSHVYWYRQLPEEGLKFMVYLQKENIIDESGMPKERFSAEFPKEGPSILRIQQVVRGDSAAYFCASSEGQESEKLFFGSGTQLSVL.

V gene TRBV5-1 combines with J gene TRBJ1-3; D is possibly TRBD1 (5 bases). V lost 2 bases and J lost 4, with 10 bases in between. CDR1 is SGHRS, CDR2 YFSETQ, per germline. The CDR3 is 14 amino acids. The DNA for the CDR3 is TGCGCCAGCAGCTTCGTGGCAGGGGGAAACACCATATATTTT. It translates to CASSFVAGGNTIYF.

This clone was detected only a few times. The sample has other DNA sequences that encode this CDR3 too. The chain employs TRBV19 and TRBJ1-5; maybe TRBD1 (5 bases). Trimming stripped 8 bases from V and 0 bases from J, with 11 bases between. There are 14 residues in the CDR3. Looked up from germline, CDR1 is LNHDA and CDR2 is SQIVND (reference sequence). Written as DNA, the CDR3 is TGTGCCAGTGTCGGGGGTAATAGCAATCAGCCCCAGCATTTT. Translated: CASVGGNSNQPQHF.

This rearrangement joins TRBV28 to TRBJ2-7, with 12 nucleotides matching TRBD2. CDR3 length: 15 residues. The germline V gene has CDR1 MDHEN and CDR2 SYDVKM. Trimming took 5 bases from V and 5 from J; bases not matched to a gene: 7. CDR3 DNA: TGTGCCAGCAGTCCAGGACTAGCGGGACGACACGAGCAGTACTTC. As protein: CASSPGLAGRHEQYF.

V usage is TRBV5-5 and J usage is TRBJ1-1, with TRBD1 matching 9 bases. The CDR3 is 13 residues long. The V and J ends lost 3 bases and 7 bases, in that order; junction bases with no gene match: 4. Germline V lookup: CDR1 SGHKS, CDR2 YYEKEE (reference sequence). The CDR3: CASSYATGGEAFF. In DNA form, the CDR3 reads TGTGCCAGCAGCTACGCGACAGGGGGTGAAGCTTTCTTT.

The CDR3, as DNA: TGTGCCAGCCGATCCAGGGGACAGGGCGCCTACGAGCAGTACTTC. Protein: CASRSRGQGAYEQYF. V usage is TRBV6-5 and J usage is TRBJ2-7; TRBD1 matches at 9 bases. CDR1 and CDR2 (germline): MNHEY, SVGAGI. J was trimmed by 2 bases and V by 8 bases; bases with no gene match: 10. The CDR3 sequence is 15 residues long.

The chain uses TRBV10-3 and TRBJ1-1; D gene ambiguous. Germline V gene data show CDR1 as ENHRY and CDR2 as SYGVKD. V was cut by 0 bases and J by 4 bases, with 12 bases left in between. The CDR3 loop spans 15 amino acids. CDR3 residues: CAISESLGSGTEAFF. In nucleotides, the CDR3 is TGTGCCATCAGTGAGTCCCTAGGGAGCGGCACTGAAGCTTTCTTT.

The CDR3 is CASSSRNGRRTF. The CDR3 nucleotides are TGTGCCAGCAGCTCTCGAAATGGGCGCCGCACCTTC. V is TRBV11-3 and J is TRBJ1-2, with D uncertain. CDR1 is SGHNT, CDR2 YENEEA, per germline. This CDR3 is 12 amino acids long. Trimming removed 4 bases at V and 13 bases at J, with 16 bases between.

The chain couples TRBV28 to TRBJ1-2; D might be TRBD1 (6 bases). The CDR3 totals 13 residues. Germline V gene lookup returns CDR1 MDHEN and CDR2 SYDVKM. Trimming shortened V by 7 bases and J by 7 bases, and 16 bases separated the two germline ends. The CDR3 DNA reads as TGTGCCAGCAACTTACAGGGTTTGGGTGGCTACACCTTC. Translating it yields CASNLQGLGGYTF.

The V call is TRBV29-1, the J call TRBJ1-2, with 9 bases identical to TRBD1. The CDR3 extends over 14 amino acids. The trim removed 6 bases at V and 8 bases at J, leaving 13 bases unmatched. Per the germline V gene, CDR1 is SQVTM and CDR2 is ANQGSEA. CDR3 residues: CSVPGTGYVRGYTF. CDR3 bases: TGCAGCGTACCGGGGACAGGGTACGTACGAGGCTACACCTTC.

The CDR3 DNA reads TGTGCCAGCAGCCAAAGGGGAGCGGGTTACGAGCAGTACTTC. Its protein product is CASSQRGAGYEQYF. This sequence joins TRBV3-1 (or the pseudogene TRBV3-2) and TRBJ2-7; TRBD2 is a possible D gene (6 bases). The V end lost 2 bases, the J end lost 4 bases, and 12 bases lay between the germline ends. The CDR3 is 14 residues long. Per the germline V gene, CDR1 is LGHDT and CDR2 is YNNKEL (reference sequence).

The chain links TRBV7-9 to TRBJ1-1; tentatively, D is TRBD1 (6 bases). This CDR3 spans 14 amino acids. Looked up from germline, CDR1 is SEHNR and CDR2 is FQNEAQ (reference sequence). With 4 bases removed from V and 1 base from J, the gap between germline ends came to 10 bases. CDR3 sequence: CASSSGTKNTEAFF. The CDR3, as DNA: TGTGCCAGCAGCTCCGGGACAAAGAACACTGAAGCTTTCTTT.

The chain links TRBV24-1 to TRBJ1-2; no clear D. From germline, CDR1 is KGHDR and CDR2 SFDVKD. The CDR3 is 11 residues long. V lost 9 bases and J lost 2, with 6 bases in between. The CDR3 coding sequence is TGTGCCACCCAGTCGAACTATGGCTACACCTTC. This codes for CATQSNYGYTF.

This clone was seen once. V is TRBV29-1 and J is TRBJ1-1, with D perhaps matching TRBD1 (6 bases). Trimming removed 4 bases at V and 3 bases at J, with 12 bases between. The CDR3 totals 13 residues. CDR1 and CDR2 from the germline V gene are SQVTM and ANQGSEA. The CDR3 reads CSVAGHLYTEAFF. The DNA for the CDR3 is TGCAGCGTTGCGGGACACCTTTACACTGAAGCTTTCTTT. Drawing the rest from reference TRBV29-1 and TRBJ1-1, the complete variable domain is SAVISQKPSRDICQRGTSLTIQCQVDSQVTMMFWYRQQPGQSLTLIATANQGSEATYESGFVIDKFPISRPNLTFSTLTVSNMSPEDSSIYLCSVAGHLYTEAFFGQGTRLTVV.

The DNA of the CDR3 is TGTGCCAGTAGTATAGTCGGGGGGAACACTGAAGCTTTCTTT. Protein product: CASSIVGGNTEAFF. The chain employs TRBV19 and TRBJ1-1; tentatively, D is TRBD1 (5 bases). Trimming removed 1 base at V and 1 base at J, with 7 bases between. CDR3 length: 14 residues. Germline V gene data show CDR1 as LNHDA and CDR2 as SQIVND (reference sequence). Drawing the rest from reference TRBV19 and TRBJ1-1, the complete variable domain is DGGITQSPKYLFRKEGQNVTLSCEQNLNHDAMYWYRQDPGQGLRLIYYSQIVNDFQKGDIAEGYSVSREKKESFPLTVTSAQKNPTAFYLCASSIVGGNTEAFFGQGTRLTVV.

The CDR3 sequence is CASSFRPDTQYF. The CDR3 nucleotides read TGTGCCAGCAGTTTCCGTCCAGATACGCAGTATTTT. V is TRBV5-4 and J is TRBJ2-3; D not resolved. The CDR3 is 12 residues long. CDR1 is SGHNT, CDR2 YYREEE, per germline (reference sequence). The ends were cut back, 5 bases at V and 4 bases at J, with 8 bases in the middle.

This sequence joins TRBV28 and TRBJ1-6; D may be TRBD1 (5 bases). V lost 8 bases and J 1 base, leaving 18 bases between the germline ends. The CDR3 loop spans 17 amino acids. Germline CDR1 reads MDHEN; CDR2 reads SYDVKM. The CDR3 here is CASGTIDRGSYNSPLHF. In DNA, the CDR3 is TGTGCCAGCGGCACAATAGATAGGGGTTCCTATAATTCACCCCTCCACTTT.